These 30 T cell receptor beta chains were sequenced from one sample in a study of somatic mutations in cytotoxic T cells in rheumatoid arthritis. The repertoire was sequenced with immunoSEQ multiplex PCR; TCRdb's copy has only in-frame clones and lacks some. The sample carries 9,000 to 15,000 clones, 70% to 85% recorded once. Material: CD8+ T cells sorted from blood. Receptors were obtained from a man aged 70-80 years in good health.

The chain recombines TRBV6-7 with TRBJ1-3, with no clear D. TRBV6-7 counts as an open reading frame of uncertain function. This CDR3 spans 17 amino acids. V dropped 0 bases and J dropped 4 bases, with 16 bases sitting between them. CDR3 in DNA: TGTGCCAGCAGTTACTCGCTGGCTCAGCTCCAAGGAAACACCATATATTTT. Its translation is CASSYSLAQLQGNTIYF.

The gene calls are TRBV10-3 and TRBJ2-5; D remains ambiguous. Trimming took 0 bases from V and 3 from J, leaving 5 bases between them. The germline V gene encodes CDR1 ENHRY and CDR2 SYGVKD. The CDR3 sequence is 13 residues long. The CDR3 reads CAISESREETQYF. CDR3 coding DNA: TGTGCCATCAGTGAGTCTAGGGAAGAGACCCAGTACTTC.

This chain links TRBV5-4 with TRBJ2-7; possible D gene TRBD2, 5 bases. This CDR3 region has 16 residues. From germline, CDR1 is SGHNT and CDR2 YYREEE (reference sequence). Trimming stripped 3 bases from V and 2 bases from J, with 18 bases between. The CDR3 sequence: CASSSPWSGDPYEQYF. CDR3 nucleotides: TGTGCCAGCAGCTCCCCCTGGAGCGGAGACCCCTACGAGCAGTACTTC. The entire variable domain, with the rest obtained from reference TRBV5-4 and TRBJ2-7, is as follows: ETGVTQSPTHLIKTRGQQVTLRCSSQSGHNTVSWYQQALGQGPQFIFQYYREEENGRGNFPPRFSGLQFPNYSSELNVNALELDDSALYLCASSSPWSGDPYEQYFGPGTRLTVT.

This clone was detected only once. This chain connects TRBV19 to TRBJ2-2; no reliable D call. This CDR3 spans 13 amino acids. Germline V gene data show CDR1 as LNHDA and CDR2 as SQIVND (reference sequence). Trimming left V 6 bases short and J 4 bases short, with 9 bases between. CDR3 loop: CASRFGFTGELFF. The CDR3 DNA sequence: TGTGCCAGTAGGTTCGGTTTCACCGGGGAGCTGTTTTTT.

This clone has just a few counts. The chain recombines TRBV29-1 with TRBJ1-2, with a weak D call TRBD1 (6 bases). The CDR3 loop spans 13 amino acids. Trimming took off 8 bases at V and 6 bases at J, with 19 bases between the two ends. Germline CDR1 SQVTM, CDR2 ANQGSEA. CDR3 sequence: CSSSGTRENGYTF. CDR3 DNA: TGCAGCTCCTCTGGGACAAGGGAAAATGGCTACACCTTC.

This chain links TRBV27 with TRBJ1-1; no clear D gene. V was pared by 0 bases and J by 5 bases, with 7 bases between. CDR1 is MNHEY and CDR2 is SMNVEV in the germline V gene (reference sequence). The CDR3 extends over 13 amino acids. This chain's CDR3 is CASSLSQLTEAFF. The CDR3, as DNA: TGTGCCAGCAGTTTATCGCAATTGACTGAAGCTTTCTTT.

The chain is built from TRBV5-4 and TRBJ2-7; D is possibly TRBD2 (5 bases). Germline loops: CDR1 SGHNT, CDR2 YYREEE (reference sequence). The CDR3 is made up of 13 amino acids. V lost 3 bases and J lost 6, with 13 bases in between. The CDR3 DNA reads TGTGCCAGCAGCTCGTCGGGGTTTGGCGAGCAGTACTTC. Protein sequence: CASSSSGFGEQYF.

This clone was counted once. The chain recombines TRBV6-1 with TRBJ2-1; possible D gene TRBD2, 6 bases. The CDR3 has 18 residues. In germline, CDR1 is MNHNS, CDR2 SASEGT. V was cut by 1 base and J by 2 bases, with 18 bases left in between. CDR3: CASSEGGGGLDPYNEQFF. The CDR3 DNA is TGTGCCAGCAGTGAAGGGGGAGGCGGGCTAGACCCCTACAATGAGCAGTTCTTC.

This clone was seen only a few times. The gene calls are TRBV15 and TRBJ1-5; no reliable D call. Trimming took off 0 bases at V and 2 bases at J, with 8 bases between the two ends. The germline CDR1 and CDR2 sequences are LNHNV and YYDKDF (reference sequence). The CDR3 length is 15 residues. CDR3 protein: CATSRDGEGNQPQHF. Written as DNA, the CDR3 is TGTGCCACCAGCAGAGACGGGGAGGGCAATCAGCCCCAGCATTTT.

This sequence joins TRBV19 and TRBJ1-5, with no clear D. V lost 3 bases and J 0 bases, leaving 15 bases between the germline ends. The germline V gene encodes CDR1 LNHDA and CDR2 SQIVND (reference sequence). The length of the CDR3 is 17 residues. The CDR3 coding sequence is TGTGCCAGTAGTATCCCCAGACCGTCTTATAGCAATCAGCCCCAGCATTTT. Its translation: CASSIPRPSYSNQPQHF.

This chain joins TRBV5-6 and TRBJ2-7; 8 bases align to TRBD1. Germline CDR1 is SGHDT and CDR2 is YYEEEE. J was trimmed by 7 bases and V by 4 bases; bases with no gene match: 4. The CDR3 is 12 residues long. This CDR3 is CASSQTGVEQYF. The CDR3 DNA sequence: TGTGCCAGCAGCCAGACAGGGGTTGAGCAGTACTTC.

The rearrangement links TRBV6-4 to TRBJ2-3, with unresolved D. The germline gives CDR1 MRHNA, CDR2 SNTAGT. The CDR3 covers 15 residues. Trimming removed 3 bases from V and 2 bases from J, with 12 bases in between. The CDR3 loop reads CASSETLSHTDTQYF. CDR3 coding DNA: TGTGCCAGCAGTGAGACGCTATCCCACACAGATACGCAGTATTTT.

V usage is TRBV6-4 and J usage is TRBJ2-1, with D unclear. This CDR3 has 15 residues. V was shortened by 2 bases and J by 9 bases, with 17 bases between the two germline ends. CDR1 and CDR2 from the germline V gene are MRHNA and SNTAGT. Here the CDR3 DNA reads TGTGCCAGCAGTGACGAGGCTAGTGCGTTCGGTGAGCAGTTCTTC. Translating gives CASSDEASAFGEQFF.

This clone turned up a few times. The V call is TRBV4-1, the J call TRBJ1-5; no definite D call. Germline lookup yields CDR1 MGHRA and CDR2 YSYEKL. The CDR3 is 14 amino acids. V was pared by 0 bases and J by 6 bases, with 9 bases between. The CDR3 region is CASSQDSATQPQHF. The CDR3 nucleotides are TGCGCCAGCAGCCAAGATAGCGCTACTCAGCCCCAGCATTTT.

This clone was picked up one time. The V and J genes are TRBV9 and TRBJ1-2, with 7 nucleotides matching TRBD1. The CDR3 sequence is 13 residues long. The trim removed 2 bases at V and 6 bases at J, leaving 4 bases unmatched. Germline CDR1 SGDLS, CDR2 YYNGEE. The CDR3 protein is CASSVDRANGYTF. The CDR3 DNA sequence: TGTGCCAGCAGCGTCGACAGGGCCAATGGCTACACCTTC. Full variable domain (remainder filled in from reference TRBV9 and TRBJ1-2): DSGVTQTPKHLITATGQRVTLRCSPRSGDLSVYWYQQSLDQGLQFLIQYYNGEERAKGNILERFSAQQFPDLHSELNLSSLELGDSALYFCASSVDRANGYTFGSGTRLTVV.

To note about this clone: Other DNA sequences of this sample code for an identical CDR3. V usage is TRBV6-5 and J usage is TRBJ1-1; no reliable D call. The germline V and J ends were trimmed by 1 base and 3 bases, with 6 bases remaining between them. Germline V gene data show CDR1 as MNHEY and CDR2 as SVGAGI. This CDR3 has 13 residues. CDR3 in DNA: TGTGCCAGCAGTTACTACGGGGACACTGAAGCTTTCTTT. Amino acids: CASSYYGDTEAFF.

The rearrangement joins TRBV6-4 to TRBJ2-1; 7 nucleotides align to TRBD2. In germline, CDR1 is MRHNA, CDR2 SNTAGT. V was clipped by 5 bases and J by 5 bases; unmatched bases: 6. CDR3 length: 14 residues. Here the CDR3 reads CASSPTGTNNEQFF. In nucleotides, the CDR3 is TGTGCCAGCAGTCCTACCGGGACTAACAATGAGCAGTTCTTC.

This sequence joins TRBV19 and TRBJ2-3; D ambiguous. The V end lost 5 bases, the J end lost 2 bases, and 8 bases lay between the germline ends. The CDR3 extends over 13 amino acids. Germline V gene lookup returns CDR1 LNHDA and CDR2 SQIVND (reference sequence). CDR3 in amino acids: CASSVWLTDTQYF. The CDR3 region has the DNA TGTGCCAGTAGTGTTTGGCTCACAGATACGCAGTATTTT. The full variable domain, in which reference TRBV19 and TRBJ2-3 provide the parts outside the CDR3, is DGGITQSPKYLFRKEGQNVTLSCEQNLNHDAMYWYRQDPGQGLRLIYYSQIVNDFQKGDIAEGYSVSREKKESFPLTVTSAQKNPTAFYLCASSVWLTDTQYFGPGTRLTVL.

V usage is TRBV11-3 and J usage is TRBJ2-1, with D unresolved. V was trimmed by 4 bases and J by 2 bases, leaving 12 bases between them. This CDR3 has 15 amino acids. CDR1 and CDR2 (germline): SGHNT, YENEEA. In DNA, the CDR3 is TGTGCCAGCAGCTCCCCAACGGTGCCCTACAATGAGCAGTTCTTC. Amino acid sequence: CASSSPTVPYNEQFF.

The V call is TRBV13, the J call TRBJ1-1; D may be TRBD1 (6 bases). V was pared by 2 bases and J by 6 bases, with 10 bases between. This CDR3 contains 13 residues. CDR1 is PRHDT, CDR2 FYEKMQ, per germline (reference sequence). CDR3 sequence: CASSLYREAEAFF. The CDR3, as DNA: TGTGCCAGCAGCTTATACAGGGAAGCTGAAGCTTTCTTT.

The chain carries TRBV6-1 and TRBJ2-7, with TRBD1 identical over 9 bases. The CDR3 length is 16 residues. V was clipped by 2 bases and J by 3 bases; unmatched bases: 8. In germline, CDR1 is MNHNS, CDR2 SASEGT. In nucleotides, the CDR3 is TGTGCCAGCAGTGAACTCACAGGGGGCTTCCTCTACGAGCAGTACTTC. Encoded protein: CASSELTGGFLYEQYF.

The count of this clone is one. V gene TRBV11-2 combines with J gene TRBJ2-7; D remains ambiguous. V lost 0 bases and J lost 2, with 5 bases in between. This CDR3 has 13 amino acids. Germline CDR1 and CDR2: SGHAT and FQNNGV. This CDR3 is CASSLDRTYEQYF. The CDR3 DNA follows: TGTGCCAGCAGCTTAGATCGGACCTACGAGCAGTACTTC.

The chain combines TRBV27 with TRBJ2-7, with D tentatively TRBD1 (5 bases). Trimming stripped 6 bases from V and 0 bases from J, with 9 bases between. CDR3 size: 13 residues. From germline, CDR1 is MNHEY and CDR2 SMNVEV (reference sequence). CDR3 DNA sequence: TGTGCCAGCAGCCGACAGAGCTCCTACGAGCAGTACTTC. Translated, it gives CASSRQSSYEQYF.

This clone was seen once. The V gene is TRBV11-3, the J gene TRBJ2-7; a weak D match, TRBD2 (6 bases). The CDR3 totals 14 residues. Looked up from germline, CDR1 is SGHNT and CDR2 is YENEEA. V was clipped by 1 base and J by 3 bases, with 10 bases between them. CDR3 bases: TGTGCCAGCAGCTTAGCGGGAGCCAACTACGAGCAGTACTTC. Amino acids: CASSLAGANYEQYF. The full variable domain, completed using reference TRBV11-3 and TRBJ2-7, is EAGVVQSPRYKIIEKKQPVAFWCNPISGHNTLYWYLQNLGQGPELLIRYENEEAVDDSQLPKDRFSAERLKGVDSTLKIQPAELGDSAVYLCASSLAGANYEQYFGPGTRLTVT.

V and J are TRBV2 and TRBJ2-1; 11 bases match TRBD2. Trimming cost V 9 bases and J 6 bases; bases outside gene matches: 4. The germline V gene has CDR1 SNHLY and CDR2 FYNNEI. The CDR3 loop spans 13 amino acids. The CDR3 region is CASYSGRANEQFF. CDR3 coding DNA: TGTGCCAGTTATAGCGGGAGGGCCAATGAGCAGTTCTTC.

The chain uses TRBV28 and TRBJ1-1, with D perhaps matching TRBD1 (5 bases). The germline V gene has CDR1 MDHEN and CDR2 SYDVKM. There are 13 residues in the CDR3. V lost 6 bases and J 4 bases, leaving 12 bases between the germline ends. CDR3 region: CASRTREGTEAFF. The CDR3 coding sequence is TGTGCCAGCAGGACCAGGGAGGGCACTGAAGCTTTCTTT.

V is TRBV28 and J is TRBJ2-5, with 7 bases lining up with TRBD1. This CDR3 spans 15 amino acids. The V segment lost 6 bases and the J segment 2 bases; nucleotides outside the gene matches: 9. CDR1 MDHEN and CDR2 SYDVKM come from the germline V gene. The CDR3 sequence is CASSPRQGNQETQYF. CDR3 DNA: TGTGCCAGCAGCCCACGACAGGGCAATCAAGAGACCCAGTACTTC.

The gene calls are TRBV7-2 and TRBJ2-1, with D perhaps TRBD1 (5 bases). The CDR3 length is 17 residues. The V and J ends lost 1 base and 5 bases respectively, with 18 bases between them. Germline V gene sequence: CDR1 SGHTA, CDR2 FQGNSA. In DNA form, the CDR3 reads TGTGCCAGCAGCTTAGTCAGGGCTCTCCTGGTAGACAATGAGCAGTTCTTC. Encoded protein: CASSLVRALLVDNEQFF.

V gene TRBV7-9 combines with J gene TRBJ2-7, with TRBD2 matching 11 bases. The germline CDR1 and CDR2 sequences are SEHNR and FQNEAQ (reference sequence). V trimming: 5 bases; J trimming: 0 bases; junction bases outside the gene matches: 3. This CDR3 contains 15 residues. CDR3: CASSQGLAGSYEQYF. DNA of the CDR3: TGTGCCAGCAGCCAAGGACTAGCGGGCTCCTACGAGCAGTACTTC.

This clone is labeled as large. This sequence joins TRBV27 and TRBJ1-3; TRBD1 is a possible D gene (6 bases). Looked up from germline, CDR1 is MNHEY and CDR2 is SMNVEV (reference sequence). This CDR3 has 16 residues. V lost 2 bases, J lost 2 bases, and 13 bases lay in between. The CDR3 spells CASSLGPPGAGNTIYF. The CDR3 bases are TGTGCCAGCAGTTTAGGGCCCCCAGGGGCTGGAAACACCATATATTTT.